This T cell receptor (beta chain) was sequenced in a study of shared clonotypes between healthy human individuals. The count of this clone is one. Its specificity is not known. Study-wide results and limits: Naive subsets tended to show greater estimated richness than memory subsets.

Original analysis: Filtering of immunoSEQ junctional sequences could not match full-length read filtering. Libraries were prepared by immunoSEQ multiplex PCR; TCRdb keeps only in-frame clonotypes and omits some of them. V, J and clone size were drawn from that table, and D and trimming were deduced from the DNA. The sample records 650,000 to 700,000 clones, 80% to 95% being singletons. The sequence was collected from a man aged 18 to 30 in good health. Some clones in this sample may be carry-over from other donors' samples. Sample: memory CD8+ T cells from PBMCs. Described subset: CD45RO+ cells pooled with CCR7-negative TemRA cells.

CDR3 protein: CSVEGLAGVVLSDTQYF. The CDR3 DNA reads TGCAGCGTTGAGGGTCTAGCGGGAGTGGTGTTATCAGATACGCAGTATTTT. The V and J genes are TRBV29-1 and TRBJ2-3, with 10 positions matching TRBD2. Germline trimming cut 3 bases from V and 4 bases from J; bases unmatched to any gene: 13. This CDR3 is built from 17 residues. CDR1 SQVTM and CDR2 ANQGSEA come from the germline V gene.